The entry below gives a single T cell receptor (beta chain) sequence along with its context. This entry is derived from a study of technical replicates of blood from several donors. Libraries were prepared by immunoSEQ multiplex PCR; TCRdb keeps only in-frame clonotypes and omits some of them. The sample carries under 90,000 clones, just over 95% recorded once. This clonotype was sampled from a human donor in good health. The sequenced sample was T cells isolated from PBMCs.

The chain's CDR3 is CASRGSYNEQFF. CDR3 nucleotide sequence: TGTGCCAGCCGCGGATCCTACAATGAGCAGTTCTTC. The rearrangement joins TRBV6-5 to TRBJ2-1; D is undetermined. This CDR3 contains 12 residues. Germline values: CDR1 MNHEY, CDR2 SVGAGI. V was pared by 8 bases and J by 1 base, with 6 bases between.